The next 31 T cell receptor beta chains were all read from a single sample in a study of T cells in Graves' hyperthyroidism and ophthalmopathy. RNA transcripts gave rise to amplified TCR beta CDR3 regions. During a first-round RT-PCR of the TCR CDR3, the HTBI primer set was used. Using its own MiXCR run on the multiplex PCR reads, TCRdb lists one record per CDR3 protein. The table has about 410,000 distinct CDR3 sequences, about 15% seen once; the top ten hold under 15%. Sample: blood. The receptors originated from a man aged 18 to 30 with Graves' ophthalmopathy.

This clonotype was counted at least ten times. The rearrangement links TRBV6-1 to TRBJ2-7; D remains ambiguous. Trimming removed 6 bases from V and 4 bases from J, with 10 bases in between. CDR1 and CDR2 from the germline V gene are MNHNS and SASEGT. This CDR3 has 12 amino acids. Here the CDR3 reads CASSLNLYEQYF. The CDR3 nucleotides read TGTGCCAGCAGCCTGAACTTGTACGAGCAGTACTTC.

The chain couples TRBV19 to TRBJ2-1, with 7 bases matching TRBD1. V shed 5 bases and J 0 bases; nucleotides not matched to a gene: 7. Germline loops: CDR1 LNHDA, CDR2 SQIVND (reference sequence). This CDR3 is 16 amino acids long. The CDR3 loop reads CASSYGTDYSYNEQFF. The CDR3 DNA follows: TGTGCCAGTAGTTACGGGACAGATTACTCCTACAATGAGCAGTTCTTC.

This clonotype was picked up many times. One end of the junction does not line up with germline, which may come from a read error. The J gene is TRBJ1-2, the V gene TRBV5-1; D is ambiguous. This CDR3 region has 13 residues. Looked up from germline, CDR1 is SGHRS and CDR2 is YFSETQ. Here the CDR3 DNA reads TGTGCCAGCAGCTTAGGAGCGGGATATGGCTACACCTTC. The encoded protein is CASSLGAGYGYTF.

V usage is TRBV12-3 or TRBV12-4 and J usage is TRBJ1-4; TRBD1 matches at 7 bases. This CDR3 is 13 amino acids long. The J segment lost 10 bases and the V segment lost 8 bases, leaving 10 bases of the junction unmatched. For the CDR3, the DNA is TGTGCCAGCGGTAGACAGGGAAGAGGAAAACTGTTTTTT. Encoded protein: CASGRQGRGKLFF.

This clonotype occurred many times. The chain has TRBV15 and TRBJ1-2; 7 bases match TRBD1. V dropped 0 bases and J dropped 6; count of bases not matched to a gene: 10. Looked up from germline, CDR1 is LNHNV and CDR2 is YYDKDF (reference sequence). CDR3 size: 16 residues. This CDR3 is CATSREIGQAWDGYTF. DNA for the CDR3: TGTGCCACCAGCAGAGAGATAGGACAGGCCTGGGATGGCTACACCTTC.

The chain uses TRBV19 and TRBJ1-1; TRBD1 agrees at 8 bases. The J segment lost 4 bases and the V segment lost 2 bases, leaving 6 bases of the junction unmatched. The CDR3 is made up of 15 amino acids. Germline V gene data show CDR1 as LNHDA and CDR2 as SQIVND (reference sequence). Here the CDR3 DNA reads TGTGCCAGTAGTATAACTTGGACAGGGATCACTGAAGCTTTCTTT. The encoded protein is CASSITWTGITEAFF.

This clonotype was detected many times. V gene TRBV11-2 combines with J gene TRBJ2-1; D is unclear. The CDR3 sequence is 15 residues long. Germline assignment: CDR1 SGHAT and CDR2 FQNNGV. The DNA of the CDR3 is TGTTCGAGCAGCTTAGGTACTTTGGTCCACAATGAGCAGTTCTTC. Translating gives CSSSLGTLVHNEQFF.

About this clonotype: The junction shows a germline mismatch at one end, possibly a read error. The V gene is TRBV29-1, the J gene TRBJ2-1; tentatively, D is TRBD2 (5 bases). The CDR3 is 14 residues long. In germline, CDR1 is SQVTM, CDR2 ANQGSEA. This CDR3 is CSVDDYNTYDEQFF. The CDR3, as DNA: TGCAGCGTTGATGACTACAACACCTACGATGAGCAGTTCTTC.

V usage is TRBV6-2 or TRBV6-3 and J usage is TRBJ2-3; D not certain. In germline, CDR1 is MNHEY, CDR2 SVGEGT. V lost 4 bases, J lost 3 bases, and 8 bases lay in between. This CDR3 has 13 residues. The CDR3 reads CASSLAKTDTQYF. In nucleotides, the CDR3 is TGTGCCAGCAGTTTGGCTAAAACAGATACGCAGTATTTT.

This clonotype occurred many times. V is TRBV10-3 and J is TRBJ1-5; D is undetermined. The germline CDR1 and CDR2 sequences are ENHRY and SYGVKD. The CDR3 runs to 12 residues. Between the trimmed V and J ends, which lost 2 bases and 7 bases, there was a span of 6 bases. This CDR3 reads CAISELNQPQHF. CDR3 nucleotide sequence: TGTGCCATCAGTGAGCTAAACCAGCCCCAGCATTTT.

This clonotype was seen at least ten times. J is TRBJ2-5 and V is TRBV11-2; the D is unclear. This CDR3 comprises 14 residues. Germline CDR1 SGHAT, CDR2 FQNNGV. V was trimmed by 5 bases and J by 3 bases, leaving 13 bases between them. CDR3 sequence (DNA): TGTGCCAGCAGCCTATGGACGCAGAAAGAGACCCAGTACTTC. Its protein product is CASSLWTQKETQYF.

In its sample, this clonotype was seen many times. The chain is built from TRBV12-3 or TRBV12-4 and TRBJ2-6; 7 positions match TRBD2. The V and J ends lost 2 bases and 9 bases, in that order; junction bases with no gene match: 4. This CDR3 is 14 amino acids long. The CDR3 DNA sequence: TGTGCCAGCAGTTTACCGGGACTAAACAACGTCCTGACTTTC. This gives the protein CASSLPGLNNVLTF.

This clonotype was detected ten times or more. This rearrangement joins TRBV18 to TRBJ2-7; 7 bases align to TRBD2. Trimming cost V 0 bases and J 2 bases; bases outside gene matches: 7. The germline gives CDR1 KGHSH, CDR2 LQKENI. The CDR3 extends over 16 amino acids. In DNA, the CDR3 is TGTGCCAGCTCACCACCGTCCTTGCGGGGGACCTACGAGCAGTACTTC. This translates into CASSPPSLRGTYEQYF.

This clonotype came up many times. The chain combines TRBV5-1 with TRBJ2-1, with TRBD2 matching over 10 bases. The CDR3 loop spans 16 amino acids. The germline V gene has CDR1 SGHRS and CDR2 YFSETQ. The V segment lost 3 bases and the J segment 2 bases; nucleotides outside the gene matches: 5. The CDR3, as DNA: TGCGCCAGCAGCTGGTCTAGCGGGAGTCCCTACAATGAGCAGTTCTTC. Translation: CASSWSSGSPYNEQFF.

This clonotype was observed a few times. The chain links TRBV6-1 to TRBJ1-5; D is uncertain. This CDR3 contains 15 residues. V lost 11 bases and J 3 bases, leaving 20 bases between the germline ends. Germline CDR1 is MNHNS and CDR2 is SASEGT. The CDR3 region is CAANRGQFLNQPQHF. CDR3 nucleotides: TGTGCCGCCAATCGAGGTCAGTTTCTCAATCAGCCCCAGCATTTT.

V gene TRBV12-3 or TRBV12-4 combines with J gene TRBJ2-3; D unclear. V shed 9 bases and J shed 11 bases, with 9 bases lying between them. There are 9 residues in the CDR3. The CDR3 DNA follows: TGTGCCAGTGGGGTTGGGCAGTATTTT. Its protein product is CASGVGQYF.

This clonotype was seen a few times. The J gene is TRBJ2-1, the V gene TRBV19; TRBD2 might be the D (5 bases). Trimming took off 1 base at V and 10 bases at J, with 17 bases between the two ends. CDR1 and CDR2 from the germline V gene are LNHDA and SQIVND (reference sequence). This CDR3 is 15 amino acids long. CDR3 in amino acids: CASSIGGSRGTEQFF. DNA for the CDR3: TGTGCCAGTAGTATAGGGGGTAGTCGGGGTACGGAGCAGTTCTTC.

This clonotype has at least ten counts. The J gene is TRBJ1-1, the V gene TRBV11-2; 11 bases are a match to TRBD1. J was trimmed by 4 bases and V by 5 bases; bases with no gene match: 6. There are 15 residues in the CDR3. Germline-derived CDR1 and CDR2 are SGHAT and FQNNGV. The CDR3 region is CASSTRTGGFTEAFF. CDR3 bases: TGTGCCAGCAGCACGCGGACAGGGGGCTTCACTGAAGCTTTCTTT.

The chain has TRBV27 and TRBJ1-5; D remains ambiguous. Trimming left V 0 bases short and J 3 bases short, with 9 bases between. Germline lookup yields CDR1 MNHEY and CDR2 SMNVEV (reference sequence). The CDR3 is made up of 15 amino acids. This CDR3 reads CASSLSIGNNQPQHF. The CDR3 DNA reads TGTGCCAGCAGTTTATCAATAGGGAACAATCAGCCCCAGCATTTT.

This clonotype was seen repeatedly, ten times or more. This chain connects TRBV20-1 to TRBJ2-5, with a possible D match to TRBD1 (5 bases). Between the trimmed V and J ends, which lost 4 bases and 5 bases, there was a span of 17 bases. CDR3 length: 14 amino acids. Germline V lookup: CDR1 DFQATT, CDR2 SNEGSKA (reference sequence). The CDR3: CSATQGPLRETQYF. The CDR3 DNA reads as TGCAGTGCTACCCAGGGCCCCCTTCGCGAGACCCAGTACTTC.

This sequence joins TRBV7-9 and TRBJ2-7; D is perhaps TRBD1 (6 bases). The V and J ends lost 3 bases and 3 bases respectively, with 21 bases between them. This CDR3 spans 17 amino acids. The V gene's germline CDR1 is SEHNR and CDR2 FQNEAQ (reference sequence). CDR3 coding DNA: TGTGCCAGCAGCTTCTCTCCCCCTCGACAGGACCACTACGAGCAGTACTTC. Amino acid sequence: CASSFSPPRQDHYEQYF.

The chain combines TRBV15 with TRBJ2-5, with unresolved D. Trimming shortened V by 4 bases and J by 4 bases, and 16 bases separated the two germline ends. Germline loops: CDR1 LNHNV, CDR2 YYDKDF (reference sequence). The CDR3 runs 15 residues. The CDR3 bases are TGTGCCACCAGCATCGCAGCCATCCCCCGAGAGACCCAGTACTTC. Encoded protein: CATSIAAIPRETQYF.

The sample holds many counts of this clonotype. The rearrangement links TRBV12-3 or TRBV12-4 to TRBJ1-6; 9 bases are a match to TRBD1. Trimming at V came to 5 bases and at J to 7 bases, leaving 3 bases not matched to a gene. This CDR3 region has 14 residues. The CDR3 loop is CASSEGQGNSPLHF. The DNA for the CDR3 is TGTGCCAGCAGTGAGGGACAGGGAAATTCACCCCTCCACTTT.

The chain recombines TRBV20-1 with TRBJ2-7; 7 nucleotides match TRBD1. The J call is in doubt because the DNA end fits TRBJ2-1 better. Germline CDR1 reads DFQATT; CDR2 reads SNEGSKA (reference sequence). The CDR3 loop spans 15 amino acids. This chain's CDR3 is CSAGRPQGVSYEQFF. The CDR3 DNA reads as TGCAGTGCTGGCCGCCCGCAGGGGGTCTCCTACGAGCAGTTCTTC.

This clonotype was counted only a few times. This chain uses TRBV6-1 with TRBJ2-3, with a tentative D call TRBD1 (6 bases). The CDR3 is 15 residues long. The V end lost 6 bases, the J end lost 3 bases, and 16 bases lay between the germline ends. Germline V gene data show CDR1 as MNHNS and CDR2 as SASEGT. The CDR3 DNA sequence: TGTGCCAGCAGCCCCCACAGGGCCTGGACAGATACGCAGTATTTT. This translates into CASSPHRAWTDTQYF.

This clonotype has a count of ten or more. This chain uses TRBV5-1 with TRBJ2-7; 7 bases line up with TRBD2. V shed 4 bases, J shed 2 bases, and the junction held 9 bases outside the gene matches. Germline lookup yields CDR1 SGHRS and CDR2 YFSETQ. The CDR3 is 15 residues long. The CDR3 protein is CASSLGGDWPYEQYF. CDR3 bases: TGCGCCAGCAGCCTGGGGGGGGATTGGCCCTACGAGCAGTACTTC.

The V call is TRBV6-1, the J call TRBJ1-5, with D unclear. V lost 6 bases and J 4 bases, leaving 7 bases between the germline ends. Germline V lookup: CDR1 MNHNS, CDR2 SASEGT. The CDR3 totals 12 residues. The CDR3 coding sequence is TGTGCCAGCAGGGTGGGGAATCAGCCCCAGCATTTT. This gives the protein CASRVGNQPQHF.

Ten or more counts support this clonotype. The gene calls are TRBV30 and TRBJ1-2; D is undetermined. V lost 8 bases to trimming and J lost 4 bases, with 14 bases between them. The CDR3 loop spans 12 amino acids. Germline V lookup: CDR1 GTSNPN, CDR2 SVGIG (reference sequence). Here the CDR3 reads CASSPNPYGYTF. In nucleotides, the CDR3 is TGTGCCAGTTCACCCAACCCCTATGGCTACACCTTC.

This clonotype was recorded at least ten times. V usage is TRBV24-1 and J usage is TRBJ1-2; no reliable D call. This CDR3 comprises 16 residues. The V gene's germline CDR1 is KGHDR and CDR2 SFDVKD. The V and J ends lost 3 bases and 0 bases respectively, with 13 bases between them. The CDR3 loop is CATSDAFDWTNYGYTF. Written as DNA, the CDR3 is TGTGCCACCAGTGATGCCTTCGATTGGACTAACTATGGCTACACCTTC.

The chain combines TRBV5-4 with TRBJ1-2; 8 nucleotides match TRBD1. Per the germline V gene, CDR1 is SGHNT and CDR2 is YYREEE (reference sequence). The CDR3 loop spans 14 amino acids. V lost 1 base and J lost 3; bases outside the gene matches: 2. CDR3 region: CASSLPGQDYGYTF. In DNA form, the CDR3 reads TGTGCCAGCAGCTTGCCGGGACAGGACTATGGCTACACCTTC.

This clonotype was picked up many times. V gene TRBV7-9 combines with J gene TRBJ2-1, with D possibly TRBD2 on 6 matching bases. This CDR3 has 15 residues. Germline V CDR1 and CDR2: SEHNR, FQNEAQ (reference sequence). The germline V and J ends were trimmed by 4 bases and 0 bases, with 10 bases remaining between them. CDR3 DNA: TGTGCCAGCAGCTCCGAGCGGGTCTCCTACAATGAGCAGTTCTTC. Protein sequence: CASSSERVSYNEQFF.